This T cell receptor (beta chain) stems from a study of T cell responses to AZD1222 COVID-19 vaccine. This clone has just one count. Trimming took 4 bases from V and 4 from J, leaving 15 bases between them. Germline V gives CDR1 SGHNT, CDR2 YYREEE (reference sequence). The CDR3 runs 16 residues. Sequencing was performed with immunoSEQ multiplex PCR; in TCRdb, only in-frame clones are kept and a portion is missing. The table has some 200,000 clones, about 92% seen once. The sequence came from an adult in good health. The chain links TRBV5-4 to TRBJ1-6, with D possibly TRBD1 on 5 matching bases. Sequencing was performed on peripheral blood, taken on day 0 of AZD1222 vaccination. CDR3 amino acids: CASSRPGLAYNSPLHF. The CDR3 DNA reads TGTGCCAGCAGCCGACCGGGACTCGCGTATAATTCACCCCTCCACTTT.